This is a list of T cell receptor beta chains from one sample in a study of response to subunit inactivated influenza vaccine. One entry per CDR3 protein, called by TCRdb with MiXCR from the RT-PCR reads. The table has 300,000 to 350,000 distinct CDR3 sequences, 20% to 25% seen once. The material was PBMCs from blood, obtained approximately 20 months after vaccination. These receptors originate from a man between 50 and 69 years old who received an inactivated influenza vaccine. The CDR3 runs from the conserved cysteine through the conserved F or W. The D gene is left open where the match is weak. Not every row has a clone size; where given, it reads once, few, many or a size class.

J	size	D	V	CDR3	DNA
TRBJ2-1	NA	TRBD2	TRBV20-1	CSARVRTRLLGNEQFF	TGCAGTGCTAGAGTTCGGACTAGACTATTGGGAAATGAGCAGTTCTTC
TRBJ2-7	few	TRBD2	TRBV20-1	CSARDPSGSSDEQYF	TGCAGTGCTAGAGATCCGAGCGGGAGTTCCGACGAGCAGTACTTC
TRBJ2-1	NA	NA	TRBV6-4	CASSESSGTGKYNEQFF	TGTGCCAGCAGTGAGTCTTCCGGCACAGGGAAATACAATGAGCAGTTCTTC
TRBJ2-5	few	NA	TRBV29-1	CSVSLGGRKETQYF	TGCAGCGTGTCCCTTGGGGGAAGGAAAGAGACCCAGTACTTC
TRBJ2-7	few	NA	TRBV28	CASSPYGRYEQYF	TGTGCCAGCAGCCCATACGGCCGGTACGAGCAGTACTTC
TRBJ2-1	NA	NA	TRBV7-3	CASSLFPAAGNEQFF	TGTGCCAGCAGCTTATTTCCAGCCGCCGGCAATGAGCAGTTCTTC
TRBJ2-1	few	TRBD1	TRBV27	CATSETNRGDEQFF	TGTGCCACCTCTGAAACAAACAGGGGAGATGAGCAGTTCTTC
TRBJ1-5	few	NA	TRBV12-3/TRBV12-4	CASSLSWTVGQPQHF	TGTGCCAGCAGTTTGTCCTGGACAGTCGGCCAGCCCCAGCATTTT
TRBJ1-2	few	NA	TRBV5-5	CASTQTGMGHYGYTF	TGTGCCAGCACGCAAACAGGAATGGGGCACTATGGCTACACCTTC
TRBJ2-1	few	NA	TRBV10-3	CAISDPEGNDEQFF	TGTGCCATCAGTGACCCCGAGGGGAACGATGAGCAGTTCTTC
TRBJ2-1	NA	NA	TRBV5-1	CASSLSPYSYNEQFF	TGCGCCAGCAGCTTGAGTCCCTATTCCTACAATGAGCAGTTCTTC
TRBJ1-5	few	NA	TRBV19	CASRIFGDSNQPQHF	TGTGCCAGTAGAATCTTCGGCGATAGCAATCAGCCCCAGCATTTT
TRBJ2-1	few	NA	TRBV21-1	CARGLAGSSYNEQFF	TGTGCCAGGGGACTAGCGGGCAGCTCCTACAATGAGCAGTTCTTC
TRBJ2-5	few	NA	TRBV12-3/TRBV12-4	CASSFTRETQYF	TGTGCCAGCAGTTTCACAAGGGAGACCCAGTACTTC
TRBJ2-3	few	TRBD2	TRBV7-9	CASSLTVLAVTDTQYF	TGTGCCAGCAGCTTAACGGTACTAGCGGTCACAGATACGCAGTATTTT
TRBJ2-1	NA	NA	TRBV20-1	CSAARSGVEQFF	TGCAGTGCCGCTAGATCTGGGGTCGAGCAGTTCTTC
TRBJ2-1	NA	NA	TRBV29-1	CSVEGYRGGISSYNEQFF	TGCAGCGTTGAAGGTTATAGGGGGGGCATAAGCTCCTACAATGAGCAGTTCTTC
TRBJ1-1	NA	NA	TRBV6-2/TRBV6-3	CASSAHRGTRNTEAFF	TGTGCCAGCAGTGCCCACCGCGGGACACGGAACACTGAAGCTTTCTTT
TRBJ2-1	NA	TRBD1	TRBV6-2/TRBV6-3	CASKGQGVLNEQFF	TGTGCCAGCAAGGGGCAGGGGGTGCTCAATGAGCAGTTCTTC
TRBJ1-5	many	TRBD1	TRBV2	CASSGTGGQPQHF	TGTGCCAGCAGCGGGACAGGGGGTCAGCCCCAGCATTTT
TRBJ2-7	many	NA	TRBV5-1	CASRFEDPYEQYF	TGCGCCAGCAGATTCGAGGATCCCTACGAGCAGTACTTC
TRBJ2-1	few	TRBD2	TRBV5-1	CASSFVTSGSNEQFF	TGCGCCAGCAGCTTTGTTACTAGCGGATCTAATGAGCAGTTCTTC
TRBJ2-3	NA	TRBD2	TRBV18	CASSRTSGTSTDTQYF	TGTGCCAGCTCCCGGACTAGCGGTACTAGCACAGATACGCAGTATTTT
TRBJ1-1	many	TRBD1	TRBV28	CASSFSVTGEKNTEAFF	TGTGCCAGCAGTTTTAGCGTTACAGGGGAAAAGAACACTGAAGCTTTCTTT
TRBJ1-5	NA	TRBD1	TRBV29-1	CSVEATGGRDQAQHF	TGCAGCGTTGAAGCGACAGGGGGCCGGGATCAGGCCCAGCATTTT
TRBJ2-1	NA	NA	TRBV4-3	CASSQSRDGEQFF	TGCGCCAGCAGCCAAAGTAGGGACGGTGAGCAGTTCTTC
TRBJ1-1	many	TRBD1	TRBV29-1	CSVFGTGGTEAFF	TGCAGCGTCTTTGGGACAGGGGGCACTGAAGCTTTCTTT
TRBJ1-4	NA	NA	TRBV28	CASMTMGWKLFF	TGTGCCAGCATGACAATGGGCTGGAAACTGTTTTTT
TRBJ2-5	NA	TRBD2	TRBV29-1	CSLGGGQETQYF	TGCAGCTTGGGGGGGGGTCAAGAGACCCAGTACTTC
TRBJ1-1	few	NA	TRBV7-2	CASSLAWAFF	TGTGCCAGCAGCTTAGCTTGGGCTTTCTTT
TRBJ1-5	many	TRBD1	TRBV5-7	CASSPGTEDRPRGNQPQHF	TGTGCCAGCAGCCCAGGGACAGAAGATCGCCCCAGGGGCAATCAGCCCCAGCATTTT
TRBJ1-5	few	NA	TRBV20-1	CSARDGRSSSNQPQHF	TGCAGTGCTAGAGATGGTAGATCAAGTAGCAATCAGCCCCAGCATTTT
TRBJ2-5	NA	NA	TRBV20-1	CSASRGAWETQYF	TGCAGTGCTAGCCGTGGGGCTTGGGAGACCCAGTACTTC
TRBJ1-5	NA	NA	TRBV4-2	CASSKGAQYEHQPQHF	TGTGCCAGCAGCAAAGGGGCACAGTACGAACATCAGCCCCAGCATTTT
TRBJ2-2	NA	TRBD2	TRBV6-1	CASKGGLAGTLSNTGELFF	TGTGCCAGCAAGGGAGGACTAGCGGGAACCCTTTCGAACACCGGGGAGCTGTTTTTT
TRBJ2-1	few	NA	TRBV3-1	CASSQYFRRYNGNEQFF	TGTGCCAGCAGCCAATATTTTCGGCGGTACAATGGGAATGAGCAGTTCTTC
TRBJ1-2	few	TRBD1	TRBV4-1	CASSQAGGGYTF	TGCGCCAGCAGCCAAGCAGGGGGAGGCTACACCTTC
TRBJ1-1	few	TRBD1	TRBV5-1	CASNPQGSALSFF	TGCGCCAGCAACCCACAGGGGAGCGCGTTGAGTTTCTTT
TRBJ2-2	many	NA	TRBV14	CASSLRTAGGELFF	TGTGCCAGCAGCCTCCGGACAGCAGGAGGGGAGCTGTTTTTT
TRBJ2-1	many	NA	TRBV19	CASSMDGYNEQFF	TGTGCCAGTAGTATGGACGGATACAATGAGCAGTTCTTC
TRBJ2-7	NA	TRBD1	TRBV20-1	CSARGIRGQDEQYF	TGCAGTGCTAGGGGGATTAGGGGGCAAGACGAGCAGTACTTC
TRBJ2-7	few	NA	TRBV4-2	CASSQESTGYYEQYF	TGTGCCAGCAGCCAAGAAAGTACAGGATACTACGAGCAGTACTTC
TRBJ1-2	many	NA	TRBV7-2	CASSPDGGASSYGYTF	TGTGCCAGCAGCCCCGATGGGGGGGCAAGTTCCTATGGCTACACCTTC
TRBJ2-7	NA	NA	TRBV6-5	CASSYSKRYSYEQYF	TGTGCCAGCAGTTACTCGAAACGTTACTCCTACGAGCAGTACTTC
TRBJ2-7	NA	NA	TRBV4-1	CASSQGISRGAYEQYF	TGCGCCAGCAGCCAAGGAATCTCGCGGGGAGCCTACGAGCAGTACTTC
TRBJ1-1	few	TRBD1	TRBV20-1	CSAGIGTVNTEAFF	TGCAGTGCTGGAATCGGGACAGTCAACACTGAAGCTTTCTTT
TRBJ2-3	few	TRBD2	TRBV20-1	CSARLARSTDTQYF	TGCAGTGCCCGACTAGCCCGAAGCACAGATACGCAGTATTTT
TRBJ1-4	few	NA	TRBV19	CASSIGGTATNEKLFF	TGTGCCAGTAGTATTGGGGGGACTGCAACTAATGAAAAACTGTTTTTT